The rows below give T cell receptor beta chains drawn from one sample of a study of CD8 T cells in Susac syndrome. One entry per CDR3 protein, called by TCRdb with MiXCR from the immunoSEQ multiplex PCR reads. The table lists about 190,000 distinct CDR3 sequences, around nine tenths of them singletons. Sequencing used CD4+ T cells from PBMCs. The receptors here all came from a human donor with Susac syndrome. CDR3s leave out the opening cysteine and the closing phenylalanine or tryptophan. Fields, in order: clone size, J gene, D gene, V gene, CDR3 protein. A D gene is named only where the DNA matches it firmly. Where a row states a size, it is once, few, many or the class of an expanded clone; other rows omit it.

clone_size: .
j_call: TRBJ2-7
d_call: TRBD2
v_call: TRBV10-3
cdr3_aa: AIKGTSVEEQY

clone_size: .
j_call: TRBJ2-7
d_call: TRBD2
v_call: TRBV10-3
cdr3_aa: AISDGSGGEHEQY

clone_size: few
j_call: TRBJ1-4
d_call: .
v_call: TRBV3-1
cdr3_aa: ASSQGATNEKLF

clone_size: .
j_call: TRBJ1-2
d_call: .
v_call: TRBV20-1
cdr3_aa: SAATTGYYGYT

clone_size: once
j_call: TRBJ1-5
d_call: .
v_call: TRBV28
cdr3_aa: ASSMATGNQPQH

clone_size: .
j_call: TRBJ2-7
d_call: .
v_call: TRBV5-1
cdr3_aa: ASSQRADITYEQY

clone_size: .
j_call: TRBJ1-1
d_call: .
v_call: TRBV3-1
cdr3_aa: ASSQGVVVSEAF

clone_size: .
j_call: TRBJ1-2
d_call: .
v_call: TRBV28
cdr3_aa: ASSGPGRNYGYT

clone_size: .
j_call: TRBJ1-1
d_call: .
v_call: TRBV30
cdr3_aa: AWSVWADTEAF

clone_size: .
j_call: TRBJ1-5
d_call: .
v_call: TRBV18
cdr3_aa: ASSPLGGTGEQPQH

clone_size: .
j_call: TRBJ1-6
d_call: .
v_call: TRBV28
cdr3_aa: ASSLSGEGSPLH

clone_size: .
j_call: TRBJ1-5
d_call: .
v_call: TRBV7-2
cdr3_aa: ASSRDSTIQPQH

clone_size: .
j_call: TRBJ2-7
d_call: .
v_call: TRBV28
cdr3_aa: ASSFLMGEQY

clone_size: .
j_call: TRBJ2-1
d_call: .
v_call: TRBV2
cdr3_aa: ASQTRARNGEQF

clone_size: .
j_call: TRBJ2-1
d_call: TRBD2
v_call: TRBV20-1
cdr3_aa: SAVLAGGTYNEQF

clone_size: .
j_call: TRBJ2-2
d_call: .
v_call: TRBV18
cdr3_aa: ASSQDSGELF

clone_size: .
j_call: TRBJ2-7
d_call: .
v_call: TRBV7-9
cdr3_aa: ASSRRGFSYEQY

clone_size: .
j_call: TRBJ2-1
d_call: .
v_call: TRBV6-2/TRBV6-3
cdr3_aa: ASSLQGQNNEQF

clone_size: .
j_call: TRBJ1-1
d_call: .
v_call: TRBV7-9
cdr3_aa: ASSLEGESEAF

clone_size: .
j_call: TRBJ1-1
d_call: .
v_call: TRBV19
cdr3_aa: ASYNRDNGVGTEAF

clone_size: .
j_call: TRBJ1-1
d_call: TRBD1
v_call: TRBV28
cdr3_aa: ALTGANTEAF

clone_size: few
j_call: TRBJ2-5
d_call: .
v_call: TRBV3-1
cdr3_aa: ASSQAETQY

clone_size: .
j_call: TRBJ1-2
d_call: .
v_call: TRBV5-1
cdr3_aa: ASSLSKDTYGYT

clone_size: .
j_call: TRBJ2-7
d_call: .
v_call: TRBV18
cdr3_aa: ASSPFSQRDYEQY

clone_size: .
j_call: TRBJ1-5
d_call: .
v_call: TRBV6-5
cdr3_aa: ASRAPGGQPQH

clone_size: .
j_call: TRBJ2-1
d_call: .
v_call: TRBV5-6
cdr3_aa: ASSLFGPSFNEQF

clone_size: once
j_call: TRBJ2-2
d_call: TRBD2
v_call: TRBV27
cdr3_aa: ASSSSGTTGELF

clone_size: .
j_call: TRBJ1-2
d_call: TRBD1
v_call: TRBV5-1
cdr3_aa: ASSLVVAGGGYT

clone_size: .
j_call: TRBJ2-5
d_call: .
v_call: TRBV7-9
cdr3_aa: ASSPSRETQY

clone_size: .
j_call: TRBJ1-2
d_call: TRBD1
v_call: TRBV28
cdr3_aa: ASTRQGSSGYT

clone_size: once
j_call: TRBJ2-2
d_call: .
v_call: TRBV11-3
cdr3_aa: ASSLVPGELF

clone_size: once
j_call: TRBJ2-5
d_call: .
v_call: TRBV5-4
cdr3_aa: ASSLGGARTQETQY

clone_size: .
j_call: TRBJ1-5
d_call: .
v_call: TRBV4-1
cdr3_aa: ASSQQFQNNQPQH

clone_size: once
j_call: TRBJ2-1
d_call: TRBD2
v_call: TRBV6-6
cdr3_aa: ASTPRRELPEQF

clone_size: .
j_call: TRBJ2-7
d_call: .
v_call: TRBV20-1
cdr3_aa: SAPKDGYEQY

clone_size: .
j_call: TRBJ1-2
d_call: .
v_call: TRBV27
cdr3_aa: ASSLSQGVQGYT

clone_size: once
j_call: TRBJ1-3
d_call: TRBD1
v_call: TRBV6-4
cdr3_aa: ASRGTGKDGNTIY

clone_size: .
j_call: TRBJ2-1
d_call: TRBD1
v_call: TRBV5-1
cdr3_aa: ASSLGGTGVGDEQF

clone_size: .
j_call: TRBJ2-5
d_call: .
v_call: TRBV19
cdr3_aa: ASSPGLEGYAQY

clone_size: .
j_call: TRBJ1-1
d_call: .
v_call: TRBV3-1
cdr3_aa: ASSQVGTTSEAF

clone_size: once
j_call: TRBJ1-4
d_call: .
v_call: TRBV4-2
cdr3_aa: ASSQELQGLEKLF

clone_size: .
j_call: TRBJ1-2
d_call: TRBD1
v_call: TRBV3-1
cdr3_aa: ASSQEVGAGGLYGYT

clone_size: few
j_call: TRBJ2-7
d_call: .
v_call: TRBV7-2
cdr3_aa: ASSPREAYEQY

clone_size: .
j_call: TRBJ1-2
d_call: .
v_call: TRBV7-9
cdr3_aa: ASSFDRIYGYT

clone_size: .
j_call: TRBJ1-1
d_call: .
v_call: TRBV18
cdr3_aa: ASSPPGYGTEAF

clone_size: .
j_call: TRBJ2-4
d_call: TRBD2
v_call: TRBV5-1
cdr3_aa: ASSLDQRESSNIQY

clone_size: .
j_call: TRBJ1-2
d_call: .
v_call: TRBV5-8
cdr3_aa: ASILPGGGVYGYT

clone_size: .
j_call: TRBJ1-2
d_call: TRBD1
v_call: TRBV2
cdr3_aa: ASRDRGNYGYT

clone_size: once
j_call: TRBJ1-5
d_call: .
v_call: TRBV4-1
cdr3_aa: ASSPGTPDQPQH

clone_size: .
j_call: TRBJ2-1
d_call: .
v_call: TRBV27
cdr3_aa: ASYEGSSGNEQF

clone_size: .
j_call: TRBJ2-2
d_call: .
v_call: TRBV30
cdr3_aa: AWNRAGSSGELF

clone_size: .
j_call: TRBJ1-2
d_call: TRBD1
v_call: TRBV19
cdr3_aa: ASRSGTGGNYGYT

clone_size: .
j_call: TRBJ2-4
d_call: .
v_call: TRBV18
cdr3_aa: ASSPLPSTPTKNIQY